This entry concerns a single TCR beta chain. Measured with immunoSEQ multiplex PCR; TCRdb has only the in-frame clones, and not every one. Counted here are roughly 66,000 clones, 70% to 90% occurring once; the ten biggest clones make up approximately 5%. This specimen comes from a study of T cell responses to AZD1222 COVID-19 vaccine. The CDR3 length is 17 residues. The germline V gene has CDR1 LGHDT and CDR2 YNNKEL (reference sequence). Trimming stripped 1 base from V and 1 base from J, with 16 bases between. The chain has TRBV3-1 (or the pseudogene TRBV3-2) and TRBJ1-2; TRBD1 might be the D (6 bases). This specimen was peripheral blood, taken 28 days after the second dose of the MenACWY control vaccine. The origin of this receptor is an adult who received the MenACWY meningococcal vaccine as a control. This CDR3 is CASSQVPGVPFNYGYTF. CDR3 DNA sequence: TGTGCCAGCAGCCAAGTTCCAGGGGTCCCCTTTAACTATGGCTACACCTTC.